The rows below give T cell receptor beta chains drawn from one sample of a study of blood T cell repertoires in COVID-19. The data were produced by immunoSEQ multiplex PCR, yet TCRdb's version contains in-frame clones alone and is incomplete. Of under 250,000 clones in the sample, about 86% were seen once. The sequencing input was peripheral blood. Receptors originate from a man aged 50-60 years with active or convalescent COVID-19. Each CDR3 is given with its conserved first and last residue. Each record gives: D gene, CDR3 length, J gene, clone size, V gene, CDR3 protein, CDR3 DNA. D genes are given only for firm matches. Clone size is not always given. Where it is, it says once, few, many or a class for expanded clones.

- 13 TRBJ1-2 - TRBV6-2/TRBV6-3 CASSYQVADGYTF TGTGCCAGCAGTTACCAAGTGGCAGATGGCTACACCTTC
TRBD2 16 TRBJ2-7 - TRBV15 CATSRDNSGGTYEQYF TGTGCCACCAGCAGAGATAATAGCGGGGGGACCTACGAGCAGTACTTC
- 16 TRBJ1-5 - TRBV5-1 CASSIRQSYSNQPQHF TGCGCCAGCAGCATCCGACAGAGCTATAGCAATCAGCCCCAGCATTTT
TRBD1 13 TRBJ2-5 - TRBV7-9 CASSFTGEETQYF TGTGCCAGCAGCTTCACAGGGGAAGAGACCCAGTACTTC
- 16 TRBJ2-6 - TRBV7-9 CASRYSDRAGANVLTF TGTGCCAGCAGATACTCGGATCGGGCTGGGGCCAACGTCCTGACTTTC
- 16 TRBJ2-2 once TRBV5-6 CASSLVGLANTGELFF TGTGCCAGCAGCTTGGTCGGACTCGCGAACACCGGGGAGCTGTTTTTT
- 11 TRBJ1-2 once TRBV2 CASLGAYGYTF TGTGCCAGCTTAGGGGCTTACGGCTACACCTTC
TRBD1 15 TRBJ2-7 few TRBV24-1 CATTIGGQDRYEQYF TGTGCCACCACCATAGGGGGACAGGACCGCTACGAGCAGTACTTC
- 17 TRBJ1-6 - TRBV27 CASTIITGGSYNSPLHF TGTGCCAGCACCATTATCACGGGGGGCTCCTATAATTCACCCCTCCACTTT
- 15 TRBJ2-1 - TRBV30 CAWGTDRSSYNEQFF TGTGCCTGGGGTACCGACAGGAGCTCCTACAATGAGCAGTTCTTC
- 13 TRBJ1-5 - TRBV6-6 CASSQHSNQPQHF TGTGCCAGCAGCCAACATAGCAATCAGCCCCAGCATTTT
TRBD1 14 TRBJ1-1 - TRBV28 CASSLGQENTEAFF TGTGCCAGCAGTTTGGGACAGGAGAACACTGAAGCTTTCTTT
TRBD1 14 TRBJ2-7 - TRBV10-2 CASRPGQGTSEQYF TGCGCCAGCAGACCGGGACAGGGAACCTCCGAGCAGTACTTC
- 15 TRBJ1-6 - TRBV5-1 CASSLAPESDSPLHF TGCGCCAGCAGCTTGGCTCCCGAGAGTGATTCACCCCTCCACTTT
- 16 TRBJ1-5 - TRBV19 CASSIGGGFGNQPQHF TGTGCCAGTAGTATAGGGGGAGGGTTTGGCAATCAGCCCCAGCATTTT
- 12 TRBJ2-5 - TRBV12-3/TRBV12-4 CASRGSEETQYF TGTGCCAGCAGGGGCTCCGAAGAGACCCAGTACTTC
TRBD1 14 TRBJ2-5 - TRBV10-3 CAISEGTDQETQYF TGTGCCATCAGTGAAGGGACAGACCAAGAGACCCAGTACTTC
TRBD1 15 TRBJ2-7 - TRBV28 CASSLVGTGAYEQYF TGTGCCAGCAGTTTAGTTGGGACAGGGGCCTACGAGCAGTACTTC
- 16 TRBJ2-5 - TRBV25-1 CASSEYKVTGSETQYF TGTGCCAGCAGTGAATACAAAGTCACAGGGTCAGAGACCCAGTACTTC
- 15 TRBJ1-5 - TRBV19 CASSKVEGGNQPQHF TGTGCCAGTAGTAAGGTCGAAGGGGGCAATCAGCCCCAGCATTTT
TRBD1 13 TRBJ2-7 - TRBV19 CASKEQGAGEQYF TGTGCCAGTAAAGAACAGGGGGCGGGAGAGCAGTACTTC
- 15 TRBJ2-7 few TRBV7-9 CASSGGGSESYEQYF TGTGCCAGCAGCGGCGGCGGCTCCGAGTCCTACGAGCAGTACTTC
- 11 TRBJ1-1 - TRBV29-1 CSVQRATEAFF TGCAGTGTCCAGAGGGCCACTGAAGCTTTCTTT
- 13 TRBJ1-4 - TRBV29-1 CSVQQDSGEKLFF TGCAGCGTTCAACAGGACAGCGGCGAAAAACTGTTTTTT
- 12 TRBJ2-3 once TRBV30 CAWSVQRDTQYF TGTGCCTGGAGTGTGCAGCGCGATACGCAGTATTTT
- 14 TRBJ1-1 once TRBV11-1 CASSAGRGSTEAFF TGTGCCAGCAGCGCAGGGAGGGGAAGCACTGAAGCTTTCTTT
- 13 TRBJ1-2 - TRBV30 CAWSRQQRIGYTF TGTGCCTGGAGCCGACAGCAAAGGATAGGCTACACCTTC
TRBD1 16 TRBJ2-2 - TRBV2 CASSERGQGASGELFF TGTGCCAGCAGTGAACGGGGACAGGGGGCCTCCGGGGAGCTGTTTTTT
TRBD1 15 TRBJ2-5 few TRBV5-4 CASSLGQGAWETQYF TGTGCCAGCAGCCTAGGACAGGGGGCGTGGGAGACCCAGTACTTC
- 14 TRBJ1-3 - TRBV7-9 CASSLLGQGNTIYF TGTGCCAGCAGCTTATTAGGACAGGGAAACACCATATATTTT
TRBD1 13 TRBJ2-7 few TRBV10-3 CAISGTGTPEQYF TGTGCCATCAGTGGGACAGGAACCCCTGAGCAGTACTTC
- 16 TRBJ1-5 - TRBV21-1 CASSVGVGDFNQPQHF TGTGCCAGCAGCGTGGGGGTGGGGGACTTTAATCAGCCCCAGCATTTT
- 14 TRBJ2-6 - TRBV5-1 CASSLALGANVLTF TGCGCCAGCAGCTTGGCCCTGGGGGCCAACGTCCTGACTTTC
TRBD2 18 TRBJ2-1 - TRBV2 CASSEVGGTTSSYNEQFF TGTGCCAGCAGTGAAGTGGGGGGGACTACAAGCTCCTACAATGAGCAGTTCTTC
- 13 TRBJ1-1 - TRBV19 CASSAPGTLEAFF TGTGCCAGTAGTGCCCCCGGGACACTTGAAGCTTTCTTT
- 15 TRBJ1-2 - TRBV7-9 CASSLEEGLNYGYTF TGTGCCAGCAGCTTAGAGGAGGGGCTAAACTATGGCTACACCTTC
- 15 TRBJ1-4 few TRBV28 CASSYLGGVNEKLFF TGTGCCAGCAGCTATCTGGGAGGGGTTAATGAAAAACTGTTTTTT
TRBD1 15 TRBJ2-5 - TRBV15 CATSIRQGPQETQYF TGTGCCACCAGCATACGACAGGGCCCCCAAGAGACCCAGTACTTC
- 15 TRBJ1-1 - TRBV28 CASSLPRGSSTEAFF TGTGCCAGCAGTCTCCCAAGAGGCTCCTCCACTGAAGCTTTCTTT
- 15 TRBJ1-3 - TRBV7-9 CASSSVRRTGNTIYF TGTGCCAGCAGCTCCGTCCGGAGGACTGGAAACACCATATATTTT
- 13 TRBJ2-2 few TRBV5-1 CASRTGSTGELFF TGCGCCAGCAGAACGGGAAGCACCGGGGAGCTGTTTTTT
TRBD1 13 TRBJ1-6 - TRBV6-5 CASRLTGDSPLHF TGTGCCAGCAGACTTACAGGGGATTCACCCCTCCACTTT
- 16 TRBJ1-4 - TRBV9 CASSLRNSRGSEKLFF TGTGCCAGCAGCTTACGAAACTCCAGGGGAAGTGAAAAACTGTTTTTT
TRBD1 14 TRBJ1-1 - TRBV10-3 CAINGGQGLVNAFF TGTGCCATCAACGGAGGACAGGGGCTCGTGAATGCTTTCTTT
- 13 TRBJ2-7 - TRBV7-3 CAAGPAATYEQYF TGTGCCGCGGGGCCAGCGGCTACCTACGAGCAGTACTTC
TRBD2 15 TRBJ2-3 - TRBV5-1 CASSLAGTSTDTQYF TGCGCCAGCAGTTTAGCGGGGACTAGCACAGATACGCAGTATTTT
TRBD1 13 TRBJ1-5 few TRBV5-4 CASSVGQDQPQHF TGTGCCAGCAGCGTCGGACAGGATCAGCCCCAGCATTTT
- 17 TRBJ2-1 - TRBV15 CATSSRGTHLNYNEQFF TGTGCCACCAGCAGCCGAGGGACACACCTGAACTACAATGAGCAGTTCTTC
- 12 TRBJ1-1 - TRBV29-1 CSVEKGAKEAFF TGCAGCGTTGAAAAAGGGGCCAAAGAAGCTTTCTTT
TRBD1 13 TRBJ1-1 - TRBV25-1 CASSITGQRRAFF TGTGCCAGCAGTATAACGGGACAGCGCAGGGCTTTCTTT
TRBD2 16 TRBJ2-4 - TRBV6-4 CASNQLAGLAKNIQYF TGTGCCAGCAATCAACTAGCGGGGTTAGCCAAAAACATTCAGTACTTC
- 16 TRBJ1-5 once TRBV24-1 CATSDLDRLFGQPQHF TGTGCCACCAGTGATTTAGACAGGTTATTTGGTCAGCCCCAGCATTTT
- 13 TRBJ1-1 - TRBV30 CAWSMRARTEAFF TGTGCCTGGAGTATGCGGGCGCGCACTGAAGCTTTCTTT